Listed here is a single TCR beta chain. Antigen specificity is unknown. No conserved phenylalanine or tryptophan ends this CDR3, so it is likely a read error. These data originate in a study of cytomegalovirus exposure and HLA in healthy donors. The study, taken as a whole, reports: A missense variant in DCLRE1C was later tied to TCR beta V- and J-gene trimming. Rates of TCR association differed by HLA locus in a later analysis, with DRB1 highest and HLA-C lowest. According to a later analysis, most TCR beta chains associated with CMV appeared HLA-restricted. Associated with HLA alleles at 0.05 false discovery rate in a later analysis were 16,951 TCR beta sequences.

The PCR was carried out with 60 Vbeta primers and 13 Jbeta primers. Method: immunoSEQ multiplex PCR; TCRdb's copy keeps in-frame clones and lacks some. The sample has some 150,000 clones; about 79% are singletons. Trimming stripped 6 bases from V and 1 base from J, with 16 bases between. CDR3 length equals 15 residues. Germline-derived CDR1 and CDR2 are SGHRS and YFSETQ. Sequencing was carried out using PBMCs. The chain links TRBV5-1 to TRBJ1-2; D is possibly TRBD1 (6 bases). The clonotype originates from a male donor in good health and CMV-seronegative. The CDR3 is CASTEGGTGNYGYTL. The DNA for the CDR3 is TGCGCCAGCACCGAGGGGGGGACGGGTAACTATGGCTACACCCTC.